This entry concerns a single T cell receptor beta chain. No antigen is known for it. This entry belongs to a study of T cells in Graves' hyperthyroidism and ophthalmopathy. Study results and caveats: A model of 13 V-J features distinguished ophthalmopathy from stable hyperthyroidism. Most clonotypes expanded in the thyroid (above 0.001) were also present in blood.

V lost 0 bases, J lost 5 bases, and 2 bases stayed unmatched. The CDR3 has 14 residues. The germline V gene encodes CDR1 LNHDA and CDR2 SQIVND (reference sequence). The investigators amplified TCR beta CDR3 regions from RNA transcripts. First-round RT-PCR of the TCR CDR3 relied on the HTBI primer set. TCRdb re-analysed the multiplex PCR reads in MiXCR, keeping a single row per CDR3 protein. The repertoire holds about 400,000 distinct CDR3 sequences, around 25% seen once, with less than 85% in the top ten. This TCR was recovered from a man aged 50-60 years with Graves' hyperthyroidism. The sequencing sample was made of blood. The genes are TRBV19 and TRBJ2-5, with TRBD2 matching over 8 bases. CDR3 region: CASSIDPGGETQYF. CDR3 bases: TGTGCCAGTAGTATAGATCCGGGAGGGGAGACCCAGTACTTC.